What follows describes a single TCR beta chain. Its antigen is unknown. Data came from immunoSEQ multiplex PCR; TCRdb stores just in-frame clones and leaves some out. Among around 40,000 clones listed, 94% were seen once. The sample originates from a study of T cells in tuberculosis. Overall study results and limits: Active tuberculosis cases were adults; controls were adolescents.

J lost 4 bases, V lost 3 bases, and 7 bases had no gene match. Germline V gene lookup returns CDR1 MGHDK and CDR2 SYGVNS. The CDR3 spans 16 residues. Noted time point: new active TB diagnosis, blood taken before or within 7 days of starting treatment. The TCR sequence derives from an adult with tuberculosis. This chain uses TRBV25-1 with TRBJ1-5, with 9 bases identical to TRBD1. This specimen consisted of PBMCs, obtained at tuberculosis diagnosis. In DNA, the CDR3 is TGTGCCAGCAGTGACACATGGACAGGGGATAATCAGCCCCAGCATTTT. It translates to CASSDTWTGDNQPQHF.